A selection of T cell receptor beta chains follows, all from one sample in a study of blood T cells in healthy people across ages. TCRdb used MiXCR to reprocess the 5' RACE reads, holding one entry per CDR3 protein. The table lists over 500,000 distinct CDR3 sequences, more than 45% of them singletons. Sequences were obtained from blood. These receptors originate from a woman older than 75 in good health. Both conserved end residues are part of each CDR3. The D gene is left open where the match is weak. For some rows the clone size is stated as once, few or many, or as a class when expanded; others skip it.

TRBV12-3/TRBV12-4	.	TRBJ2-7	.	TGTGCCAGCAGTGCTGCGTTCTCCTCCTCCGAGCAGTACTTC	CASSAAFSSSEQYF
TRBV20-1	once	TRBJ2-1	TRBD1	TGCAGTGCTGGACAGGGGTTACTCCCGTACAATGAGCAGTTCTTC	CSAGQGLLPYNEQFF
TRBV24-1	.	TRBJ2-4	.	TGTGCCACCAGTGATCTGGACAGAGACATTCAGTACTTC	CATSDLDRDIQYF
TRBV12-3/TRBV12-4	.	TRBJ2-3	.	TGTGCCAGCAGAGCCAGTCCAGATACGCAGTATTTT	CASRASPDTQYF
TRBV3-1	few	TRBJ2-1	TRBD2	TGTGCCAGCAGCCAAGATCTGGGGACTAGTAATGAGCAGTTCTTC	CASSQDLGTSNEQFF
TRBV24-1	.	TRBJ2-7	.	TGTGCCACCAGTGATTTGAAGAGGGGAGAGAACAATGAGCAGTACTTC	CATSDLKRGENNEQYF
TRBV29-1	many	TRBJ2-5	TRBD2	TGCAGCGCGACTAGCAGACAAGAGACCCAGTACTTC	CSATSRQETQYF
TRBV29-1	.	TRBJ1-2	.	TGCAGCGTTGAAGATCTGTTCCTCGGTGGCTACACCTTC	CSVEDLFLGGYTF
TRBV20-1	.	TRBJ2-7	TRBD2	TGCAGTGCTAGTGGGGGACTAGCGGGTCCAGGCTACGAGCAGTACTTC	CSASGGLAGPGYEQYF
TRBV5-6	.	TRBJ2-2	.	TGTGCCAGCAGCTTGGGCGGACGGAGCACCGGGGAGCTGTTTTTT	CASSLGGRSTGELFF
TRBV6-5	.	TRBJ2-1	.	TGTGCCAGCAGTTACTCGAGTGGGACTGCTAATGAGCAGTTCTTC	CASSYSSGTANEQFF
TRBV12-3/TRBV12-4	many	TRBJ2-6	.	TGTGCCAGCAGTACCCAACAGGGCTCCTCTGGGGCCAACGTCCTGACTTTC	CASSTQQGSSGANVLTF
TRBV7-9	once	TRBJ2-7	TRBD2	TGTGCCAGCTCCGGGGCACCTAGCGGGGACTACGAGCAGTACTTC	CASSGAPSGDYEQYF
TRBV29-1	.	TRBJ2-7	.	TGCAGCGTTGGTACAGGGAACTACGAGCAGTACTTC	CSVGTGNYEQYF
TRBV15	few	TRBJ1-2	.	TGTGCCACCAGTGGGGGAACAGTCCTCTATGGCTACACCTTC	CATSGGTVLYGYTF
TRBV10-3	many	TRBJ1-6	.	TGTGCCATCAGTGAGTCAAGCGGGGTATGGACCCTCCACTTT	CAISESSGVWTLHF
TRBV28	.	TRBJ2-1	.	TGTGCCAGCAGTTTAAGGCTATACAATGGGCAGTTCTTC	CASSLRLYNGQFF
TRBV14	.	TRBJ1-2	.	TGTGCCAGCAGCCAATCTACCCCCGCTATTAGTGGCTACACCTTC	CASSQSTPAISGYTF
TRBV24-1	many	TRBJ2-3	.	TGTGCCACCAGTGGTCAGCTTAGCACAGATACGCAGTATTTT	CATSGQLSTDTQYF
TRBV3-1	.	TRBJ2-2	TRBD2	TGTGCCAGCAGCCAAGGGACTAGCGGGTCATGGGCCGGGGAGCTGTTTTTT	CASSQGTSGSWAGELFF
TRBV5-1	.	TRBJ1-1	.	TGCGCCAGCAGCTTGGACGGGGAGACTGAAGCTTTCTTT	CASSLDGETEAFF
TRBV20-1	.	TRBJ2-5	TRBD2	TGCAGTGCTACCTCAGTGGGGCTAGCGGGAGACCAGGGCGAGACCCAGTACTTC	CSATSVGLAGDQGETQYF
TRBV5-1	.	TRBJ2-6	TRBD1	TGCGCCAGCAGCTCGCCGACAGGGATCTCTGGGGCCAACGTCCTGACTTTC	CASSSPTGISGANVLTF
TRBV2	.	TRBJ1-5	.	TGTGCCAGCAGTGAAGAAAGGGGGAGCAATCAGCCCCAGCATTTT	CASSEERGSNQPQHF
TRBV3-1	.	TRBJ2-5	.	TGTGCCAGCAGCCAAGATAGATGGGATTTCGAGACCCAGTACTTC	CASSQDRWDFETQYF
TRBV6-5	many	TRBJ2-1	.	TGTGCCAGCAGTTCCACAGGACTGGCAAAGTACAATGAGCAGTTCTTC	CASSSTGLAKYNEQFF
TRBV21-1	.	TRBJ2-7	.	TGTGCCAGCAGCAAAGCGCTATCGACAGGGGGCCCTTACGAGAAGTACTTC	CASSKALSTGGPYEKYF
TRBV9	.	TRBJ2-5	.	TGTGCCAGCAGCGTAGGGTCCGGGACCTATACACAAGAGACCCAGTACTTC	CASSVGSGTYTQETQYF
TRBV20-1	.	TRBJ1-5	TRBD1	TGCAGTGCTGCCCAGGGGGATTCTAGCAATCAGCCCCGGCATTTT	CSAAQGDSSNQPRHF
TRBV25-1	.	TRBJ2-4	.	TGTGCCAGCAGTGACAGGGTCCGAAACATTCAGTACTTC	CASSDRVRNIQYF
TRBV3-1	.	TRBJ2-7	.	TGTGCCAGCAGCCACAGGGATGCCTACGAGCAGTACTTC	CASSHRDAYEQYF
TRBV20-1	few	TRBJ1-1	.	TGCAGTGCTAGGCCGGGCCAAAACACTGAAGCTTTCTTT	CSARPGQNTEAFF
TRBV9	.	TRBJ2-7	.	TGTGCCAGCAGCGTAGTAGGGGGTGGTTGCCGAAAAGAGCAGTACTTC	CASSVVGGGCRKEQYF
TRBV6-6	many	TRBJ1-1	TRBD1	TGTGCCAGCAGTCGTGACAGGGGTGATCGTGGCACTGAAGCTTTCTTT	CASSRDRGDRGTEAFF
TRBV12-3/TRBV12-4	.	TRBJ1-6	.	TGTGCCAGCATCAACCTCCTAGGACAGCTCCCTAATTCACCCCTCCACTTT	CASINLLGQLPNSPLHF
TRBV3-1	few	TRBJ2-2	TRBD1	TGTGCCAGCAGACTCCAGGGGGCGTCGACCGGGGAGCTGTTTTTT	CASRLQGASTGELFF
TRBV4-1	.	TRBJ2-3	TRBD2	TGCGCCAGCAGCCAAGGGCTTGGCGGGAGGCCCACCACAGATACGCAGTATTTT	CASSQGLGGRPTTDTQYF
TRBV5-1	.	TRBJ2-3	.	TGCGCCAGCAGCTTGAACAGGCTTGGAGATACGCAGTATTTT	CASSLNRLGDTQYF
TRBV5-1	many	TRBJ1-2	.	TGCGCCAGCAGCCCAACTCCTGGGACAACTAGAGGCTACACCTTC	CASSPTPGTTRGYTF
TRBV7-2	.	TRBJ1-2	.	TGTGCCAGCAGCGGGGGCAGGGAATCTTTGGCCTATGGCTACACCTTC	CASSGGRESLAYGYTF
TRBV2	many	TRBJ2-3	.	TGTGCCAGCAGTGAAGCCCTCCGGTATTTT	CASSEALRYF
TRBV6-1	few	TRBJ2-1	.	TGTGCCAGCAGTAACTCCAATCTACACAATGAGCAGTTCTTC	CASSNSNLHNEQFF
TRBV6-8	many	TRBJ2-7	.	TGTGCCAGCAGTTACTATCGAGAGATCTACGAGCAGTACTTC	CASSYYREIYEQYF
TRBV6-2/TRBV6-3	once	TRBJ2-1	TRBD2	TGTGCCAGCAGTTACGCCGTAGCGGGAGCCTACAATGAGCAGTTCTTC	CASSYAVAGAYNEQFF
TRBV6-6	many	TRBJ2-7	.	TGTGCCAGCAGTTACACCCAGGACACCTACGAGCAGTACTTC	CASSYTQDTYEQYF
TRBV7-8	.	TRBJ2-3	.	TGTGCCAGCAGCCAGCGACAAATGGGGAGGCCGTATTTT	CASSQRQMGRPYF
TRBV29-1	many	TRBJ2-7	TRBD2	TGCAGCGTTGGTTCTGACGGGAGGTCCTACGAGCAGTACTTC	CSVGSDGRSYEQYF
TRBV2	.	TRBJ1-2	.	TGTGCCAGCAGTGTAGTGGGTGGCTACACCTTC	CASSVVGGYTF
TRBV6-5	once	TRBJ1-2	TRBD1	TGTGCCGGCAATTACTCGAGGGACAGGGTCTATGGCTACACCTTC	CAGNYSRDRVYGYTF
TRBV28	.	TRBJ1-5	.	TGTGCCAGCAGTTTTCTAGACGATCAGCCCCAGCATTTT	CASSFLDDQPQHF
TRBV2	few	TRBJ1-1	.	TGTGCCAGCAGTTGGCAGGGGAGAGCTGAAGCTTTCTTT	CASSWQGRAEAFF
TRBV9	.	TRBJ2-7	.	TGTGCCAGCAGCGTCCTGGACGGAGCCTACGAGCAGTACTTC	CASSVLDGAYEQYF
TRBV27	few	TRBJ1-5	.	TGTGCCAGCAGTTTTGGAGGGCCGGGGCAGCCCCAGCATTTT	CASSFGGPGQPQHF